This TCR beta chain was sequenced for a study of cytomegalovirus exposure and HLA in healthy donors. The CDR3 extends over 15 amino acids. The germline gives CDR1 SNHLY, CDR2 FYNNEI. Broader study findings: Usually a TCR sequence was rare, but some public TCRs were found in many donors. Previous analysis showed most TCR beta V segments were productive about 87% or about 30% of the time.

This clone was observed a few times. The antigen is not known. 60 Vbeta and 13 Jbeta primers were used in PCR. In the authors' workflow: Later, an analysis found tens of millions of unique TCR beta chains, and some 10 million of these were shared. Assay used: immunoSEQ multiplex PCR; TCRdb lists only in-frame clones, some missing. D and trimming were read from the DNA, whereas the V and J calls and clone size are those reported in that table. The sample carries 200,000 to 250,000 clones, roughly 79% recorded once. The chain carries TRBV2 and TRBJ2-5; 7 bases are shared with TRBD1. The last part of the DNA fits TRBJ2-7 better; the J call may be wrong. This sequence originates from a woman in her thirties or forties in good health and CMV-seronegative. Source material: PBMCs. The DNA for the CDR3 is TGTGCCAGCAGCCCCGGGACAGATCAGGTCTACGAGCAGTACTTC. Translated: CASSPGTDQVYEQYF.